The 18 T cell receptor beta chains in this list originate from one sample, sequenced in a study of blood T cell repertoires in COVID-19. Method: immunoSEQ multiplex PCR; TCRdb's copy keeps in-frame clones and lacks some. Of 70,000 to 95,000 clones in the sample, roughly 81% were seen once. The sequenced material came from peripheral blood. The source of these receptors is a woman between 65 and 79 years old with acute or convalescent COVID-19.

This chain links TRBV5-1 with TRBJ1-2; TRBD1 aligns across 11 bases. The CDR3 contains 15 residues. V lost 4 bases to trimming and J lost 4 bases; unmatched junction nucleotides: 6. Germline CDR1 is SGHRS and CDR2 is YFSETQ. The CDR3 region has the DNA TGCGCCAGCAGCCGGGACAGGGGGACTGTCTATGGCTACACCTTC. Translation gives CASSRDRGTVYGYTF.

This chain connects TRBV19 to TRBJ1-2; the match to TRBD1 covers 8 bases. V dropped 5 bases and J dropped 3; count of bases not matched to a gene: 8. CDR3 length: 15 amino acids. The germline V gene has CDR1 LNHDA and CDR2 SQIVND (reference sequence). CDR3 in amino acids: CASSLTGTGHYGYTF. CDR3 sequence (DNA): TGTGCCAGTAGTTTAACCGGGACAGGACACTATGGCTACACCTTC.

This chain joins TRBV7-9 and TRBJ1-6; 7 bases match TRBD1. The CDR3 loop spans 14 amino acids. Trimming at V came to 7 bases and at J to 10 bases, leaving 10 bases not matched to a gene. Germline V gene data show CDR1 as SEHNR and CDR2 as FQNEAQ (reference sequence). The CDR3 reads CASTVRDSASPLHF. CDR3 coding DNA: TGTGCCAGCACCGTCCGGGACAGCGCCTCACCCCTCCACTTT. The full variable domain, with the rest looked up from reference TRBV7-9 and TRBJ1-6, is DTGVSQNPRHKITKRGQNVTFRCDPISEHNRLYWYRQTLGQGPEFLTYFQNEAQLEKSRLLSDRFSAERPKGSFSTLEIQRTEQGDSAMYLCASTVRDSASPLHFGNGTRLTVT.

V and J are TRBV6-6 and TRBJ2-7, with D possibly being TRBD1 (6 bases). The CDR3 runs 13 residues. Germline values: CDR1 MNHNY, CDR2 SVGAGI (reference sequence). Deletions cut 2 bases from V and 3 bases from J, with 8 bases between. Here the CDR3 DNA reads TGTGCCAGCAGTTACGGGACAAGCTACGAGCAGTACTTC. This codes for CASSYGTSYEQYF.

The chain uses TRBV19 and TRBJ2-2; D gene uncertain. This CDR3 comprises 16 residues. Germline V CDR1 and CDR2: LNHDA, SQIVND (reference sequence). V lost 6 bases, J lost 4 bases, and 18 bases lay in between. The CDR3 nucleotides read TGTGCCAGTAGCCGCACAGAGATCCGAGTCACCGGGGAGCTGTTTTTT. It yields the protein CASSRTEIRVTGELFF.

This clone came up a few times. The V gene is TRBV19, the J gene TRBJ1-1, with D unclear. V lost 6 bases, J lost 3 bases, and 5 bases lay in between. This CDR3 is 11 amino acids long. Germline loops: CDR1 LNHDA, CDR2 SQIVND (reference sequence). CDR3 coding DNA: TGTGCCAGTAGGAGCTACACTGAAGCTTTCTTT. Protein sequence: CASRSYTEAFF. The variable domain in full, completed from reference TRBV19 and TRBJ1-1, reads DGGITQSPKYLFRKEGQNVTLSCEQNLNHDAMYWYRQDPGQGLRLIYYSQIVNDFQKGDIAEGYSVSREKKESFPLTVTSAQKNPTAFYLCASRSYTEAFFGQGTRLTVV.

This clone was observed a single time. J is TRBJ2-2 and V is TRBV4-1; 8 nucleotides line up with TRBD2. From germline, CDR1 is MGHRA and CDR2 YSYEKL. This CDR3 region has 18 residues. J lost 5 bases, V lost 4 bases, and 15 bases had no gene match. CDR3 nucleotides: TGCGCCAGCAGCCTCGCTCCAGGAGCGGGAGTAGGGACCGGGGAGCTGTTTTTT. Its protein is CASSLAPGAGVGTGELFF.

The chain recombines TRBV27 with TRBJ1-4; D might be TRBD1 (5 bases). The V gene's germline CDR1 is MNHEY and CDR2 SMNVEV (reference sequence). CDR3 length: 14 amino acids. The germline V and J ends were trimmed by 5 bases and 5 bases, with 12 bases remaining between them. CDR3 sequence reads: CASSPRDSNEKLFF. Written as DNA, the CDR3 is TGTGCCAGCAGTCCCCGGGACTCCAATGAAAAACTGTTTTTT.

The V call is TRBV6-1, the J call TRBJ2-3; no clear D. The germline V and J ends were trimmed by 0 bases and 0 bases, with 7 bases remaining between them. The germline V gene encodes CDR1 MNHNS and CDR2 SASEGT. The CDR3 has 15 amino acids. In DNA form, the CDR3 reads TGTGCCAGCAGTGAAGCTTTATCGAGCACAGATACGCAGTATTTT. Amino acid sequence: CASSEALSSTDTQYF.

V is TRBV9 and J is TRBJ1-5; D gene unclear. This CDR3 contains 14 residues. V lost 6 bases and J lost 0, with 10 bases in between. Germline V gene data show CDR1 as SGDLS and CDR2 as YYNGEE. The CDR3 sequence: CASKKTDSNQPQHF. The CDR3 DNA follows: TGTGCCAGCAAGAAGACTGATAGCAATCAGCCCCAGCATTTT.

This clone was counted a single time. The chain employs TRBV15 and TRBJ2-1; 12 nucleotides line up with TRBD2. CDR1 is LNHNV, CDR2 YYDKDF, per germline (reference sequence). The junction had 4 bases not matched to a gene; V was cut back by 2 bases and J by 2 bases. The CDR3 length is 17 residues. The CDR3 nucleotides read TGTGCCACCAGCAGAACACTAGCGGGAGGAACCTACAATGAGCAGTTCTTC. Residues: CATSRTLAGGTYNEQFF.

The chain couples TRBV7-9 to TRBJ1-4; 7 positions agree with TRBD1. This CDR3 spans 14 amino acids. The V and J ends lost 5 bases and 5 bases, in that order; junction bases with no gene match: 5. Germline lookup yields CDR1 SEHNR and CDR2 FQNEAQ (reference sequence). The CDR3 protein is CASSPQGGNEKLFF. The CDR3 DNA reads TGTGCCAGCAGCCCCCAAGGGGGCAATGAAAAACTGTTTTTT.

J is TRBJ2-5 and V is TRBV11-2, with a possible D match to TRBD2 (6 bases). Trimming shortened V by 1 base and J by 5 bases, and 14 bases separated the two germline ends. This CDR3 comprises 15 residues. Germline loops: CDR1 SGHAT, CDR2 FQNNGV. CDR3 sequence: CASSLGGVMQETQYF. For the CDR3, the DNA is TGTGCCAGCAGCTTAGGGGGGGTTATGCAGGAGACCCAGTACTTC.

CDR3 amino acids: CASSPREGNNEQFF. CDR3 bases: TGTGCCAGCTCACCACGCGAGGGCAACAATGAGCAGTTCTTC. The V and J genes are TRBV18 and TRBJ2-1, with a weak D call TRBD2 (5 bases). Trimming shortened V by 1 base and J by 5 bases, and 9 bases separated the two germline ends. The CDR3 contains 14 residues. Germline V gene sequence: CDR1 KGHSH, CDR2 LQKENI.

The chain combines TRBV5-1 with TRBJ1-3; 7 nucleotides agree with TRBD1. Germline CDR1 reads SGHRS; CDR2 reads YFSETQ. The CDR3 spans 21 residues. V lost 4 bases to trimming and J lost 0 bases; unmatched junction nucleotides: 22. The CDR3 nucleotides read TGCGCCAGCAGCCCGAATCAGGGAAGGACAGGCGCACGCTTCTCTGGAAACACCATATATTTT. As protein: CASSPNQGRTGARFSGNTIYF.

The J gene is TRBJ2-7, the V gene TRBV19, with 12 bases that match TRBD2. J was trimmed by 3 bases and V by 5 bases; bases with no gene match: 8. CDR3 length: 16 amino acids. CDR1 LNHDA and CDR2 SQIVND come from the germline V gene (reference sequence). This CDR3 reads CASSGGTSGPFYEQYF. In DNA, the CDR3 is TGTGCCAGTAGTGGAGGGACTAGCGGGCCCTTCTACGAGCAGTACTTC.

The rearrangement uses TRBV5-1 and TRBJ2-7, with 7 nucleotides matching TRBD1. In germline, CDR1 is SGHRS, CDR2 YFSETQ. The V gene end was trimmed by 4 bases and the J gene end by 0 bases; junction bases not matched to a gene: 4. This CDR3 region has 14 residues. The CDR3 sequence is CASSARQGSYEQYF. CDR3 sequence (DNA): TGCGCCAGCAGCGCAAGACAGGGCTCCTACGAGCAGTACTTC.

The chain uses TRBV29-1 and TRBJ2-1, with 7 positions matching TRBD2. The J segment lost 3 bases and the V segment lost 5 bases, leaving 4 bases of the junction unmatched. The CDR3 spans 13 residues. Per germline, CDR1 SQVTM and CDR2 ANQGSEA. The CDR3 region has the DNA TGCAGCGTTAGGGACTACCGCTACAATGAGCAGTTCTTC. Its protein is CSVRDYRYNEQFF.